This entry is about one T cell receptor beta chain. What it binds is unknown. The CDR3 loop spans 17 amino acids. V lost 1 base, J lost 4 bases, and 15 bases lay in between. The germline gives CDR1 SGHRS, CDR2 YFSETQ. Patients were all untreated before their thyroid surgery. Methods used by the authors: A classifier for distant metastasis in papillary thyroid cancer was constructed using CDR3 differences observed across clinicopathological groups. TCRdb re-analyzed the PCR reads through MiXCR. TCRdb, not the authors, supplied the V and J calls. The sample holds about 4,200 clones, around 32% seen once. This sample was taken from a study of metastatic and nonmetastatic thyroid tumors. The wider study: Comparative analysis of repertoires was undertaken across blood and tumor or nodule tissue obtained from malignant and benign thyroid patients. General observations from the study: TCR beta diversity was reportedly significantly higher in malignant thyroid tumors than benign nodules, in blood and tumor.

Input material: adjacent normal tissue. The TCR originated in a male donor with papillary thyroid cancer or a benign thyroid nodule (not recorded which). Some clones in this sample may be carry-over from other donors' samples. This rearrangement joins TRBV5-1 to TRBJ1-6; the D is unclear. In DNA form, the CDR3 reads TGCGCCAGCAGCTTGTATTCAAGGACGGAGTATAATTCACCCCTCCACTTT. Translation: CASSLYSRTEYNSPLHF.